The 31 T cell receptor beta chains given below trace back to one sample, sequenced in a study of immune reconstitution after stem cell transplant in scleroderma. Each CDR3 protein is one row after TCRdb ran MiXCR on the RT-PCR reads. The sample lists under 3,500 distinct CDR3 sequences; roughly 9.5% were seen once. The specimen was taken before or after autologous hematopoietic stem cell transplantation (not recorded which). The receptors shown here come from a female donor with systemic sclerosis.

This clonotype came up a few times. This sequence joins TRBV20-1 and TRBJ2-7; D may be TRBD1 (5 bases). Germline CDR1 reads DFQATT; CDR2 reads SNEGSKA (reference sequence). V was shortened by 0 bases and J by 0 bases, with 15 bases between the two germline ends. The CDR3 consists of 16 residues. The CDR3 DNA is TGCAGTGCTAGAGATGTGAAGGGGCCTAGCTCCTACGAGCAGTACTTC. The encoded protein is CSARDVKGPSSYEQYF.

By proportion, this clonotype is medium-sized (0.01 to 0.1%). V is TRBV20-1 and J is TRBJ1-5; 7 bases match TRBD1. The CDR3 consists of 14 residues. J was trimmed by 0 bases and V by 6 bases; bases with no gene match: 5. The germline CDR1 and CDR2 sequences are DFQATT and SNEGSKA (reference sequence). CDR3 bases: TGCAGTGCCGTACAGGGGAATAGCAATCAGCCCCAGCATTTT. It specifies CSAVQGNSNQPQHF.

This clonotype is judged medium-sized (0.01 to 0.1%). The J gene is TRBJ1-2, the V gene TRBV9, with D perhaps matching TRBD1 (6 bases). This CDR3 comprises 14 residues. V shed 1 base and J shed 2 bases, with 9 bases lying between them. In germline, CDR1 is SGDLS, CDR2 YYNGEE. The CDR3, as DNA: TGTGCCAGCAGCGTATGGGGGGCGAACTATGGCTACACCTTC. Residues: CASSVWGANYGYTF.

By frequency in the sample, this clonotype is medium-sized. The V and J genes are TRBV5-8 and TRBJ2-7, with D tentatively TRBD2 (7 bases). This CDR3 has 15 amino acids. V shed 10 bases and J shed 2 bases, with 22 bases lying between them. Per germline, CDR1 SGHTS and CDR2 YDEGEE. The CDR3 nucleotides are TGTGCCGAATCGTGGCCGGGCGGGGGCCCCTACGAGCAGTACTTC. Translating gives CAESWPGGGPYEQYF. Complete variable domain (other parts from reference TRBV5-8 and TRBJ2-7): EAGVTQSPTHLIKTRGQQATLRCSPISGHTSVYWYQQALGLGLQFLLWYDEGEERNRGNFPPRFSGRQFPNYSSELNVNALELEDSALYLCAESWPGGGPYEQYFGPGTRLTVT.

V and J are TRBV16 and TRBJ1-1, with 7 nucleotides matching TRBD1. The germline V gene has CDR1 KGHSY and CDR2 FQNENV. The V and J ends lost 4 bases and 3 bases, in that order; junction bases with no gene match: 2. The CDR3 sequence is 13 residues long. Here the CDR3 reads CASSPQGDTEAFF. The CDR3 nucleotides read TGTGCCAGCAGCCCGCAGGGGGACACTGAAGCTTTCTTT.

The CDR3 nucleotides are TGTGCCAGGAGTTTACAGCTGAACACTGAAGCTTTCTTT. As protein: CARSLQLNTEAFF. The V and J genes are TRBV14 and TRBJ1-1; D is uncertain. This CDR3 spans 13 amino acids. Trimming took 9 bases from V and 0 from J, leaving 11 bases between them. Germline assignment: CDR1 SGHDN and CDR2 FVKESK.

In this sample, this clonotype is medium-sized. The J gene is TRBJ2-5, the V gene TRBV2; 10 bases align to TRBD1. The germline V gene encodes CDR1 SNHLY and CDR2 FYNNEI. The ends lost 2 bases at V and 2 bases at J; junction bases unmatched: 2. This CDR3 is built from 15 residues. CDR3 sequence reads: CASSEMGQGQETQYF. Written as DNA, the CDR3 is TGTGCCAGCAGTGAAATGGGACAGGGGCAAGAGACCCAGTACTTC.

This clonotype qualifies as medium-sized. The gene calls are TRBV6-6 and TRBJ2-7; 7 bases are a match to TRBD1. The ends lost 5 bases at V and 5 bases at J; junction bases unmatched: 9. CDR3 length: 14 amino acids. Germline V gives CDR1 MNHNY, CDR2 SVGAGI (reference sequence). The CDR3 is CASSRGRGIDEQYF. DNA for the CDR3: TGTGCCAGCAGTCGCGGCAGGGGGATCGACGAGCAGTACTTC.

Within the sample, this clonotype is large. The V call is TRBV7-3, the J call TRBJ2-1, with D unresolved. Germline CDR1 is SGHTA and CDR2 is FQGTGA. V was shortened by 1 base and J by 6 bases, with 4 bases between the two germline ends. CDR3 length: 12 residues. CDR3 in DNA: TGTGCCAGCAGCTTAAATTTCAATGAGCAGTTCTTC. Translated: CASSLNFNEQFF.

In this sample, this clonotype is medium-sized (0.01 to 0.1%). The chain carries TRBV14 and TRBJ1-6, with D perhaps matching TRBD1 (6 bases). CDR1 SGHDN and CDR2 FVKESK come from the germline V gene. The CDR3 extends over 13 amino acids. V shed 1 base and J shed 10 bases, with 8 bases lying between them. CDR3 sequence reads: CASSQGQGSPLHF. The CDR3 DNA is TGTGCCAGCAGCCAAGGTCAGGGGTCACCCCTCCACTTT. Combining the CDR3 with reference TRBV14 and TRBJ1-6 gives the whole variable domain EAGVTQFPSHSVIEKGQTVTLRCDPISGHDNLYWYRRVMGKEIKFLLHFVKESKQDESGMPNNRFLAERTGGTYSTLKVQPAELEDSGVYFCASSQGQGSPLHFGNGTRLTVT.

This clonotype is judged medium-sized. The rearrangement joins TRBV29-1 to TRBJ2-3, with no clear D. The CDR3 has 11 residues. Trimming pared 8 bases from V and 2 bases from J, leaving 8 bases between. Germline lookup yields CDR1 SQVTM and CDR2 ANQGSEA. The CDR3 loop reads CSFNPTDTQYF. CDR3 nucleotide sequence: TGCAGCTTCAACCCCACAGATACGCAGTATTTT.

This chain uses TRBV5-1 with TRBJ1-4; 7 bases match TRBD1. Trimming removed 4 bases from V and 2 bases from J; junction bases left unmatched: 5. CDR3 length equals 15 residues. The germline V gene encodes CDR1 SGHRS and CDR2 YFSETQ. CDR3 in amino acids: CASSREGATNEKLFF. As DNA, the CDR3 is TGCGCCAGCAGCAGAGAGGGGGCGACTAATGAAAAACTGTTTTTT.

A few counts support this clonotype. In DNA form, the CDR3 reads TGCAGTGCCCGACCCAGGGGGACGGACACCGGGGAGCTGTTTTTT. Its protein product is CSARPRGTDTGELFF. V and J are TRBV20-1 and TRBJ2-2; 7 positions agree with TRBD1. Losses at the gene ends were 6 bases for V and 3 bases for J; bases not matched to a gene: 10. Germline CDR1 DFQATT, CDR2 SNEGSKA (reference sequence). The CDR3 totals 15 residues.

This clonotype is medium-sized within its sample. J is TRBJ2-1 and V is TRBV5-1; D may be TRBD2 (5 bases). Germline V gene lookup returns CDR1 SGHRS and CDR2 YFSETQ. The CDR3 contains 11 residues. V was clipped by 4 bases and J by 9 bases, with 8 bases between them. CDR3 in DNA: TGCGCCAGCAGCCTGGGAGCTGAGCAGTTCTTC. Amino acid sequence: CASSLGAEQFF.

This clonotype is medium-sized by share. This chain uses TRBV2 with TRBJ2-1, with D unclear. Between the trimmed V and J ends, which lost 6 bases and 5 bases, there was a span of 17 bases. From germline, CDR1 is SNHLY and CDR2 FYNNEI. CDR3 length equals 15 residues. The CDR3 DNA sequence: TGTGCCAGCAGCCCCAGTCCCCGGATAAACAATGAGCAGTTCTTC. It translates to CASSPSPRINNEQFF.

The gene calls are TRBV5-5 and TRBJ2-1, with 10 bases fitting TRBD1. V dropped 4 bases and J dropped 9; count of bases not matched to a gene: 10. This CDR3 has 15 residues. CDR1 SGHKS and CDR2 YYEKEE come from the germline V gene (reference sequence). The CDR3 sequence: CASSLLGQGFSEQFF. For the CDR3, the DNA is TGTGCCAGCAGCCTTCTGGGACAGGGGTTTAGTGAGCAGTTCTTC.

In its sample, this clonotype is medium-sized. This sequence joins TRBV9 and TRBJ1-2, with a tentative D call TRBD1 (5 bases). Germline V CDR1 and CDR2: SGDLS, YYNGEE. This CDR3 is built from 12 residues. Trimming removed 1 base from V and 7 bases from J, with 8 bases in between. This CDR3 reads CASSVSGGGYTF. In DNA, the CDR3 is TGTGCCAGCAGCGTAAGTGGGGGTGGCTACACCTTC.

In its sample, this clonotype is medium-sized. This chain links TRBV2 with TRBJ1-6; weak D call: TRBD1 (5 bases). In germline, CDR1 is SNHLY, CDR2 FYNNEI. The V end was cut by 2 bases, the J end by 2 bases, with 13 bases between. The CDR3 runs 17 residues. CDR3 protein: CASSETGQGTYNSPLHF. For the CDR3, the DNA is TGTGCCAGCAGTGAAACGGGGCAGGGAACCTATAATTCACCCCTCCACTTT.

This clonotype is medium-sized (0.01 to 0.1%) by share. The genes are TRBV12-5 and TRBJ2-1; 7 bases align to TRBD1. The germline gives CDR1 LGHNT, CDR2 FRNRAP. Trimming at V came to 1 base and at J to 2 bases, leaving 2 bases not matched to a gene. The CDR3 runs to 15 residues. The CDR3 spells CASGLGQGAYNEQFF. Here the CDR3 DNA reads TGTGCTAGTGGTTTGGGACAGGGAGCCTACAATGAGCAGTTCTTC.

This clonotype was found a few times. This chain uses TRBV3-1 with TRBJ1-1; no firm D call. With 2 bases removed from V and 11 bases from J, the gap between germline ends came to 18 bases. CDR1 LGHDT and CDR2 YNNKEL come from the germline V gene (reference sequence). The CDR3 sequence is 14 residues long. In DNA form, the CDR3 reads TGTGCCAGCAGCCAATCCGGGCGGGTATCTTACGCTTTCTTT. This sequence encodes CASSQSGRVSYAFF.

The genes are TRBV9 and TRBJ1-6; 9 nucleotides match TRBD1. The CDR3 has 14 residues. CDR1 and CDR2 from the germline V gene are SGDLS and YYNGEE. Trimming cost V 0 bases and J 8 bases; bases outside gene matches: 0. For the CDR3, the DNA is TGTGCCAGCAGCGTAGGGACAGGGGATTCACCCCTCCACTTT. As protein: CASSVGTGDSPLHF.

By proportion, this clonotype is medium-sized. The CDR3 bases are TGCAGCGTGGGAAAGGAATTGAACACTGAAGCTTTCTTT. Residues: CSVGKELNTEAFF. The rearrangement joins TRBV29-1 to TRBJ1-1; no clear D gene. Trimming took 6 bases from V and 0 from J, leaving 11 bases between them. CDR3 length equals 13 residues. Germline V gene lookup returns CDR1 SQVTM and CDR2 ANQGSEA.

By share of the sample, this clonotype is medium-sized. The genes are TRBV4-1 and TRBJ1-1, with no clear D. The CDR3 length is 16 residues. V lost 6 bases and J lost 5, with 22 bases in between. The germline V gene has CDR1 MGHRA and CDR2 YSYEKL. The chain's CDR3 is CASSVTRRDGETEAFF. CDR3 DNA sequence: TGCGCCAGCAGTGTGACGAGGAGGGATGGGGAGACTGAAGCTTTCTTT.

This sequence joins TRBV16 and TRBJ2-7; D might be TRBD1 (6 bases). The ends were cut back, 4 bases at V and 3 bases at J, with 13 bases in the middle. This CDR3 has 14 residues. Germline CDR1 is KGHSY and CDR2 is FQNENV. For the CDR3, the DNA is TGTGCCAGCAGCCTAACGACAGGAGGCTACGAGCAGTACTTC. Its protein product is CASSLTTGGYEQYF.

The chain combines TRBV6-2 or TRBV6-3 with TRBJ1-1, with TRBD1 matching over 9 bases. Germline CDR1 is MNHEY and CDR2 is SVGEGT. This CDR3 spans 13 amino acids. The V segment lost 7 bases and the J segment 1 base; nucleotides outside the gene matches: 1. The CDR3 loop is CASMGQGNTEAFF. CDR3 coding DNA: TGTGCCAGCATGGGACAGGGGAACACTGAAGCTTTCTTT.

By share, this clonotype ranks as medium-sized. This chain uses TRBV29-1 with TRBJ2-7, with TRBD1 matching 10 bases. The V gene end was trimmed by 4 bases and the J gene end by 2 bases; junction bases not matched to a gene: 2. CDR1 is SQVTM and CDR2 is ANQGSEA in the germline V gene. The CDR3 runs 13 residues. The CDR3 spells CSVGTGGTYEQYF. The CDR3 region has the DNA TGCAGCGTTGGGACAGGGGGTACCTACGAGCAGTACTTC.

In its sample, this clonotype ranks as medium-sized. The V and J genes are TRBV10-3 and TRBJ1-5; D remains ambiguous. From germline, CDR1 is ENHRY and CDR2 SYGVKD. This CDR3 is built from 15 residues. V was clipped by 7 bases and J by 0 bases, with 13 bases between them. The CDR3 DNA is TGTGCCATCATCATCGGAGGGAATAGCAATCAGCCCCAGCATTTT. It translates to CAIIIGGNSNQPQHF.

This clonotype is medium-sized (0.01 to 0.1%). This rearrangement joins TRBV2 to TRBJ2-1, with 8 bases lining up with TRBD2. CDR1 is SNHLY, CDR2 FYNNEI, per germline. The CDR3 covers 15 residues. V lost 11 bases and J lost 8; bases outside the gene matches: 17. CDR3 in amino acids: CAREGRDQSDDEQFF. The CDR3 nucleotides are TGTGCCCGGGAGGGCCGGGACCAGTCGGACGATGAGCAGTTCTTC.

Judged by abundance, this clonotype is medium-sized. This sequence joins TRBV12-3 or TRBV12-4 and TRBJ2-3; D perhaps matches TRBD2 (6 bases). The CDR3 runs 14 residues. V lost 6 bases to trimming and J lost 2 bases, with 12 bases between them. The CDR3 region has the DNA TGTGCCAGCAGCCCCTCGGGGGACACAGATACGCAGTATTTT. Its protein is CASSPSGDTDTQYF.

The genes are TRBV5-1 and TRBJ2-2, with TRBD1 matching over 7 bases. V lost 0 bases, J lost 4 bases, and 3 bases stayed unmatched. This CDR3 is built from 15 residues. In germline, CDR1 is SGHRS, CDR2 YFSETQ. The DNA for the CDR3 is TGCGCCAGCAGCTTGGAGGGGGCGCGCACCGGGGAGCTGTTTTTT. Its protein is CASSLEGARTGELFF.

The J gene is TRBJ2-1, the V gene TRBV7-9; D is perhaps TRBD1 (7 bases). The V end lost 6 bases, the J end lost 4 bases, and 13 bases lay between the germline ends. The CDR3 runs to 14 residues. Germline CDR1 is SEHNR and CDR2 is FQNEAQ (reference sequence). CDR3 residues: CASREGAHYNEQFF. Written as DNA, the CDR3 is TGTGCCAGCAGGGAGGGGGCGCATTACAATGAGCAGTTCTTC. Variable domain in full (rest from reference TRBV7-9 and TRBJ2-1): DTGVSQNPRHKITKRGQNVTFRCDPISEHNRLYWYRQTLGQGPEFLTYFQNEAQLEKSRLLSDRFSAERPKGSFSTLEIQRTEQGDSAMYLCASREGAHYNEQFFGPGTRLTVL.